This entry concerns a single TCR beta chain. Its antigen is unidentified. Treatment given: oral pan-JAK inhibitor, 5-10 mg twice daily. This specimen belongs to a study of CD8+ T cells in alopecia areata. Study-level results: Among the 100 top clones, expanded CD8+ clones, like scalp clonality, were significantly decreased by tofacitinib. Scalp samples also contribute reads from the resident alphabeta T cells found in normal skin. Greater clonality was observed in lesional scalp samples, especially alopecia totalis/universalis, versus normal scalp.

Extracted RNA was reverse transcribed into cDNA, the sequencing template. TCRdb's copy holds only in-frame clones and misses some; the assay was immunoSEQ multiplex PCR. The sample shows more than 200,000 clones, roughly three fifths of them seen only once. Germline V CDR1 and CDR2: SGHNT, YENEEA. This CDR3 spans 14 amino acids. Trimming took off 3 bases at V and 3 bases at J, with 12 bases between the two ends. Here the sequenced sample was CD4+ T cells sorted from blood, taken at week 44, from a patient treated with tofacitinib. This clonotype was obtained from a human donor with alopecia areata. The rearrangement links TRBV11-3 to TRBJ2-7; a possible D gene is TRBD1 (6 bases). The CDR3: CASSFPGTNYEQYF. The CDR3 coding sequence is TGTGCCAGCAGCTTCCCCGGGACAAACTACGAGCAGTACTTC. The whole variable domain, filled in from reference TRBV11-3 and TRBJ2-7, reads EAGVVQSPRYKIIEKKQPVAFWCNPISGHNTLYWYLQNLGQGPELLIRYENEEAVDDSQLPKDRFSAERLKGVDSTLKIQPAELGDSAVYLCASSFPGTNYEQYFGPGTRLTVT.